Below, 21 T cell receptor beta chains from the same sample are listed, as sequenced in a study of response to subunit inactivated influenza vaccine. Using its own MiXCR run on the RT-PCR reads, TCRdb lists one record per CDR3 protein. Of roughly 180,000 distinct CDR3 sequences in the sample, approximately 8.7% are singletons; the top ten hold roughly a tenth. This material consisted of non-naive T cells sorted from PBMCs, taken on the day of vaccination. These receptor sequences come from a man in his fifties who received an inactivated influenza vaccine.

The sample holds many counts of this clonotype. The V gene is TRBV7-9, the J gene TRBJ2-7; unclear D gene. In germline, CDR1 is SEHNR, CDR2 FQNEAQ (reference sequence). Trimming removed 2 bases from V and 6 bases from J, with 5 bases in between. The CDR3 is made up of 11 amino acids. CDR3 DNA sequence: TGTGCCAGCAGCTTATCAAGCGAGCAGTACTTC. This encodes CASSLSSEQYF.

This clonotype was seen more than once but under ten times. The J gene is TRBJ2-5, the V gene TRBV18; no clear D gene. Germline V lookup: CDR1 KGHSH, CDR2 LQKENI. The CDR3 has 13 amino acids. The V and J ends lost 3 bases and 0 bases respectively, with 5 bases between them. DNA of the CDR3: TGTGCCAGCTCACCCCTGGACCAAGAGACCCAGTACTTC. Amino acid sequence: CASSPLDQETQYF. Full variable domain (outside the CDR3, taken from reference TRBV18 and TRBJ2-5): NAGVMQNPRHLVRRRGQEARLRCSPMKGHSHVYWYRQLPEEGLKFMVYLQKENIIDESGMPKERFSAEFPKEGPSILRIQQVVRGDSAAYFCASSPLDQETQYFGPGTRLLVL.

The rearrangement uses TRBV29-1 and TRBJ2-3; no clear D. Germline lookup yields CDR1 SQVTM and CDR2 ANQGSEA. V was pared by 2 bases and J by 4 bases, with 4 bases between. This CDR3 is built from 11 residues. The CDR3 DNA reads TGCAGCGTTGAACCCCCAGATACGCAGTATTTT. Translating gives CSVEPPDTQYF.

This rearrangement joins TRBV7-2 to TRBJ2-1; D is perhaps TRBD1 (5 bases). The CDR3 consists of 16 residues. V gave up 4 bases and J gave up 9 bases, with 22 bases separating them. Germline V gene lookup returns CDR1 SGHTA and CDR2 FQGNSA. The CDR3 DNA reads as TGTGCCAGCAGCTCGTCTTGGGGCCACGGTAGGGGTGAGCAGTTCTTC. It encodes CASSSSWGHGRGEQFF.

The CDR3 here is CASSPPRGAFLGSGANVLTF. Here the CDR3 DNA reads TGTGCCAGCAGCCCGCCACGGGGCGCTTTCCTAGGGTCTGGGGCCAACGTCCTGACTTTC. The J gene is TRBJ2-6, the V gene TRBV12-3 or TRBV12-4, with D possibly called TRBD1 or TRBD2 (5 bases each). CDR3 size: 20 residues. V was pared by 6 bases and J by 1 base, with 25 bases between.

The chain employs TRBV6-5 and TRBJ1-5, with D tentatively TRBD1 (6 bases). The CDR3 sequence is 16 residues long. Per the germline V gene, CDR1 is MNHEY and CDR2 is SVGAGI. The ends were cut back, 0 bases at V and 2 bases at J, with 11 bases in the middle. The chain's CDR3 is CASSYSGGGGNQPQHF. CDR3 in DNA: TGTGCCAGCAGTTACTCAGGGGGAGGGGGCAATCAGCCCCAGCATTTT.

This clonotype was counted a few times. The chain links TRBV5-1 to TRBJ2-5; tentatively, D is TRBD2 (5 bases). The CDR3 consists of 15 residues. V was clipped by 0 bases and J by 4 bases, with 13 bases between them. Germline V gene sequence: CDR1 SGHRS, CDR2 YFSETQ. Here the CDR3 DNA reads TGCGCCAGCAGCTTGGGAGCCAGACGGGGAGAGACCCAGTACTTC. It encodes CASSLGARRGETQYF.

This clonotype was counted many times. The J gene is TRBJ2-3, the V gene TRBV12-3 or TRBV12-4; possibly TRBD1 for D (6 bases). V was trimmed by 1 base and J by 4 bases, leaving 12 bases between them. The CDR3 is 15 residues long. CDR3 amino acids: CASSLGLPGADTQYF. CDR3 sequence (DNA): TGTGCCAGCAGTTTAGGACTCCCAGGGGCAGATACGCAGTATTTT.

This clonotype was counted only a few times. This chain connects TRBV7-6 to TRBJ2-5; D remains ambiguous. Trimming cost V 5 bases and J 6 bases, with 7 bases left between them. Germline lookup yields CDR1 SGHVS and CDR2 FNYEAQ. The CDR3 runs to 11 residues. The CDR3: CASSDRQTQYF. The CDR3 nucleotides read TGTGCCAGCAGCGATAGACAGACCCAGTACTTC.

CDR3 DNA: TGTGCCAGCAGCTTGCCTAGCGGGAGTCGTAATGAGCAGTTCTTC. Amino acids: CASSLPSGSRNEQFF. J is TRBJ2-1 and V is TRBV5-7; 10 bases agree with TRBD2. TRBV5-7 is recorded as an ORF, its role being uncertain. The V gene end was trimmed by 1 base and the J gene end by 7 bases; junction bases not matched to a gene: 5. CDR3 length: 15 amino acids.

To note about this clonotype: One end of the junction varies from germline; a read error may be responsible. This rearrangement joins TRBV28 to TRBJ1-4; TRBD1 agrees at 8 bases. In germline, CDR1 is MDHEN, CDR2 SYDVKM. The CDR3 has 15 residues. The CDR3: CASSLWGQENEKLFF. The CDR3 region has the DNA TGTGCCAGCAGTCTATGGGGACAGGAGAATGAAAAACTGTTTTTT.

The chain couples TRBV20-1 to TRBJ2-2, with 7 nucleotides matching TRBD1. CDR1 DFQATT and CDR2 SNEGSKA come from the germline V gene (reference sequence). J gave up 4 bases and V 0 bases, and 8 bases lay outside the gene matches. The CDR3 length is 16 residues. The CDR3 DNA sequence: TGCAGTGCTAGAGATGGTTGGACAGGTTCCACCGGGGAGCTGTTTTTT. Amino acids: CSARDGWTGSTGELFF.

This clonotype was found a few times. The chain is built from TRBV20-1 and TRBJ1-5; the D gene is possibly TRBD1 (5 bases). CDR1 and CDR2 from the germline V gene are DFQATT and SNEGSKA (reference sequence). The CDR3 contains 14 residues. The V end lost 4 bases, the J end lost 0 bases, and 10 bases lay between the germline ends. The CDR3 region has the DNA TGCAGTGCTAACTCCGGGACTAGCAATCAGCCCCAGCATTTT. This sequence encodes CSANSGTSNQPQHF.

The gene calls are TRBV5-1 and TRBJ1-1, with D maybe TRBD1 (6 bases). V dropped 0 bases and J dropped 4 bases, with 13 bases sitting between them. The CDR3 is 15 amino acids. Germline V gene lookup returns CDR1 SGHRS and CDR2 YFSETQ. The CDR3 nucleotides read TGCGCCAGCAGCTTGGGCAGGGGAGGAGGCACTGAAGCTTTCTTT. It yields the protein CASSLGRGGGTEAFF.

J is TRBJ1-6 and V is TRBV5-1, with TRBD1 matching over 7 bases. The CDR3 has 14 amino acids. J lost 7 bases, V lost 4 bases, and 5 bases had no gene match. Germline V gene data show CDR1 as SGHRS and CDR2 as YFSETQ. The CDR3 is CASSVGGVNSPLHF. The CDR3 DNA is TGCGCCAGCAGCGTAGGGGGCGTCAATTCACCCCTCCACTTT. The full variable domain, completed using reference TRBV5-1 and TRBJ1-6, is KAGVTQTPRYLIKTRGQQVTLSCSPISGHRSVSWYQQTPGQGLQFLFEYFSETQRNKGNFPGRFSGRQFSNSRSEMNVSTLELGDSALYLCASSVGGVNSPLHFGNGTRLTVT.

This clonotype was detected a few times. The CDR3 nucleotides are TGTGCCACCAGTGCGGCGGGGGAGGGGAGAACTGAAGCTTTCTTT. This codes for CATSAAGEGRTEAFF. The chain links TRBV24-1 to TRBJ1-1; tentative D call: TRBD1 (5 bases). CDR1 and CDR2 (germline): KGHDR, SFDVKD. This CDR3 comprises 15 residues. The V and J ends lost 5 bases and 5 bases respectively, with 17 bases between them.

The rearrangement joins TRBV6-1 to TRBJ2-4; D is tentatively TRBD1 or TRBD2 (5 bases each). V lost 6 bases to trimming and J lost 0 bases, with 18 bases between them. The CDR3 has 17 amino acids. Germline V gene sequence: CDR1 MNHNS, CDR2 SASEGT. The CDR3 coding sequence is TGTGCCAGCAGGCCGTACGACGGGGCTCTAGCCAAAAACATTCAGTACTTC. This encodes CASRPYDGALAKNIQYF.

This clonotype came up a few times. The J gene is TRBJ2-7, the V gene TRBV6-5; D tentatively fits TRBD1 or TRBD2 (5 bases each). The CDR3 is 14 residues long. In germline, CDR1 is MNHEY, CDR2 SVGAGI. V was pared by 4 bases and J by 2 bases, with 12 bases between. In nucleotides, the CDR3 is TGTGCCAGCAGTTCTGGGACCGCTACCTACGAGCAGTACTTC. Protein sequence: CASSSGTATYEQYF.

This clonotype was seen ten or more times. The gene calls are TRBV6-2 or TRBV6-3 and TRBJ2-7; tentative D call: TRBD2 (5 bases). The CDR3 consists of 14 residues. Germline V lookup: CDR1 MNHEY, CDR2 SVGEGT. Trimming took 5 bases from V and 2 from J, leaving 13 bases between them. The CDR3 bases are TGTGCCAGCAGTGGAGGACCCGGTACCTACGAGCAGTACTTC. Translation: CASSGGPGTYEQYF.

This clonotype has a handful of counts. The J gene is TRBJ2-5, the V gene TRBV20-1, with TRBD2 matching over 11 bases. The CDR3 runs to 15 residues. V trimming: 2 bases; J trimming: 2 bases; junction bases outside the gene matches: 4. Germline V gene data show CDR1 as DFQATT and CDR2 as SNEGSKA (reference sequence). The CDR3 reads CSARPTSGAQETQYF. In DNA, the CDR3 is TGCAGTGCTAGACCGACTAGCGGGGCACAAGAGACCCAGTACTTC.

This clonotype was detected ten times or more. The chain has TRBV10-3 and TRBJ2-7; 7 nucleotides line up with TRBD1. The CDR3 covers 14 residues. Trimming took 2 bases from V and 2 from J; bases not matched to a gene: 3. The germline CDR1 and CDR2 sequences are ENHRY and SYGVKD. The chain's CDR3 is CAISEPGGAYEQYF. The CDR3 nucleotides read TGTGCCATCAGTGAGCCAGGGGGAGCCTACGAGCAGTACTTC.